The clone carrying this T cell receptor (beta chain) was picked up a small number of times. The sample is drawn from a study of cytomegalovirus exposure and HLA in healthy donors. Across the study: In terms of ancestry, the Caucasian-associated cluster contained more than 65% of the approximately 400 genotyped donors.

13 Jbeta primers and 60 Vbeta primers were used for the PCR. Data came from immunoSEQ multiplex PCR; TCRdb stores just in-frame clones and leaves some out. The table has 180,000 or so clones, 78% seen once. There are 14 residues in the CDR3. V dropped 4 bases and J dropped 4; count of bases not matched to a gene: 6. Germline V gives CDR1 LNHNV, CDR2 YYDKDF (reference sequence). V and J are TRBV15 and TRBJ1-2, with 7 bases matching TRBD1. The sequencing input was PBMCs. This sequence was found in a female donor in good health and CMV-seronegative. The CDR3 loop reads CATSKAGGAYGYTF. The CDR3, as DNA: TGTGCCACCAGCAAGGCAGGGGGTGCCTATGGCTACACCTTC.